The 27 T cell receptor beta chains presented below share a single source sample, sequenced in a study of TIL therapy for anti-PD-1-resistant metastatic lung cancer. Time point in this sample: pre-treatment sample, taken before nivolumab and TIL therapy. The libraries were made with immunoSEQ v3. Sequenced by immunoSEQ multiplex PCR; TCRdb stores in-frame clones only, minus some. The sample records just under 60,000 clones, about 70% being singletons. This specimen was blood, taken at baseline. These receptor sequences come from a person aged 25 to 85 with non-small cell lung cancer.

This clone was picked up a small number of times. CDR3 DNA: TGTGCCAGCAGCTCTGGGGCTTGGAACACCGGGGAGCTGTTTTTT. Translated: CASSSGAWNTGELFF. The chain combines TRBV7-2 with TRBJ2-2; maybe TRBD1 (5 bases). The V end lost 4 bases, the J end lost 1 base, and 10 bases lay between the germline ends. CDR3 size: 15 residues. Germline V gene data show CDR1 as SGHTA and CDR2 as FQGNSA. The variable domain in full, completed from reference TRBV7-2 and TRBJ2-2, reads GAGVSQSPSNKVTEKGKDVELRCDPISGHTALYWYRQSLGQGLEFLIYFQGNSAPDKSGLPSDRFSAERTGGSVSTLTIQRTQQEDSAVYLCASSSGAWNTGELFFGEGSRLTVL.

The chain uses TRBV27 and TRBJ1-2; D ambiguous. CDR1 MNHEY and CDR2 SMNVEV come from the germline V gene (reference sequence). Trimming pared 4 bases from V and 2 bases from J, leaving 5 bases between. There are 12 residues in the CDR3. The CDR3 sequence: CASSSQNYGYTF. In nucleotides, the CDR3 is TGTGCCAGCAGTTCCCAAAACTATGGCTACACCTTC.

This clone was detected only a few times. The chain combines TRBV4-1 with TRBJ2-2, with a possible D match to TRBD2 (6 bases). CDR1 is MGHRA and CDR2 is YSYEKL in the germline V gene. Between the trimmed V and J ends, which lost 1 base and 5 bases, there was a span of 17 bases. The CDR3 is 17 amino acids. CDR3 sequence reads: CASSQGGGVYGTGELFF. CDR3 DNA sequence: TGCGCCAGCAGCCAAGGGGGCGGGGTTTATGGTACCGGGGAGCTGTTTTTT.

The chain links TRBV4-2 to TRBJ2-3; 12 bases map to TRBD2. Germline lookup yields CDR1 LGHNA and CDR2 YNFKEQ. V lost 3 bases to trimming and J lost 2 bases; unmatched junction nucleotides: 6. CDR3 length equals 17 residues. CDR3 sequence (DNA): TGTGCCAGCAGCCATGCCGGGACTAGCGGGCTCACAGATACGCAGTATTTT. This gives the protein CASSHAGTSGLTDTQYF.

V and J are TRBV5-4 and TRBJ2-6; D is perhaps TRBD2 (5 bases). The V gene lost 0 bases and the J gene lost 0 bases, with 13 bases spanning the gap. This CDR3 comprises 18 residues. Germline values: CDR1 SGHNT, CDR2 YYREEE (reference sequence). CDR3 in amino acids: CASSLVTQTISGANVLTF. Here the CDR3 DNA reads TGTGCCAGCAGCTTGGTTACCCAGACTATCTCTGGGGCCAACGTCCTGACTTTC.

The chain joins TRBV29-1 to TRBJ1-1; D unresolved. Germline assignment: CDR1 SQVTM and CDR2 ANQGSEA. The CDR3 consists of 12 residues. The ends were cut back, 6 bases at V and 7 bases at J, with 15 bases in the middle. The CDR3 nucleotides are TGCAGCGTCATCCCTTTGGAGGGTGAAGCTTTCTTT. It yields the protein CSVIPLEGEAFF. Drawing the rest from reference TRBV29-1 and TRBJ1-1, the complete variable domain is SAVISQKPSRDICQRGTSLTIQCQVDSQVTMMFWYRQQPGQSLTLIATANQGSEATYESGFVIDKFPISRPNLTFSTLTVSNMSPEDSSIYLCSVIPLEGEAFFGQGTRLTVV.

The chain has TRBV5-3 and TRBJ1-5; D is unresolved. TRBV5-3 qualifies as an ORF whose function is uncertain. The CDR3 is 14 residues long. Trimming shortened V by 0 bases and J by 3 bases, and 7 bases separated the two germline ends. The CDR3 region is CARSLDGPNQPQHF. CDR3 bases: TGTGCCAGAAGCTTGGACGGACCCAATCAGCCCCAGCATTTT.

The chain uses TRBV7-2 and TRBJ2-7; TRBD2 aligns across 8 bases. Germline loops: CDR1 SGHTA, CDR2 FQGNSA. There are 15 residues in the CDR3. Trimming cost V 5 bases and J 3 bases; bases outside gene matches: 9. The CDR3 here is CASSPGTRGFYEQYF. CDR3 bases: TGTGCCAGCAGCCCCGGGACTAGGGGATTCTACGAGCAGTACTTC.

CDR3 amino acids: CASSLRTGPSPLHF. Here the CDR3 DNA reads TGTGCCAGCAGCTTACGAACAGGGCCTTCACCCCTCCACTTT. The rearrangement joins TRBV11-2 to TRBJ1-6; D possibly corresponds to TRBD1 (6 bases). V was clipped by 2 bases and J by 9 bases, with 11 bases between them. Per germline, CDR1 SGHAT and CDR2 FQNNGV. CDR3 length: 14 amino acids.

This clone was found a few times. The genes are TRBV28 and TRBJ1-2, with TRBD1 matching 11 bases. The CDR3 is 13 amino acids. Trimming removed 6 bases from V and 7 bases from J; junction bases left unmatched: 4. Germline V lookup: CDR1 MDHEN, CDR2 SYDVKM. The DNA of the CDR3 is TGTGCCAGCAGACGGACAGGGGGCTCTGGCTACACCTTC. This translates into CASRRTGGSGYTF.

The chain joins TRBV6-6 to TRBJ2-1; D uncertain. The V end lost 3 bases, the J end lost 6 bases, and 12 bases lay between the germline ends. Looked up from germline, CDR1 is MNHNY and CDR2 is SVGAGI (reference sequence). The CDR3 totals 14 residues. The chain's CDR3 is CASSYAGPLNEQFF. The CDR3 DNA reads TGTGCCAGCAGTTATGCAGGCCCCCTCAATGAGCAGTTCTTC.

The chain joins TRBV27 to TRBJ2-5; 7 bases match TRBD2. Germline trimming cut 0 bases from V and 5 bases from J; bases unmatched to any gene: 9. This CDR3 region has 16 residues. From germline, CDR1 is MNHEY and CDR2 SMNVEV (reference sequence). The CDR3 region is CASSLSSSGMSETQYF. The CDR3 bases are TGTGCCAGCAGTTTATCTTCCAGCGGGATGTCCGAGACCCAGTACTTC.

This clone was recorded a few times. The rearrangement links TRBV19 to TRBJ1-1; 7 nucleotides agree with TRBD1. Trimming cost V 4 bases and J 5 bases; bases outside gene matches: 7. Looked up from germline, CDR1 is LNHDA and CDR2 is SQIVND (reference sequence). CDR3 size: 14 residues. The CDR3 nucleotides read TGTGCCAGTAGTACAGGACAGGTTTGGACTGAAGCTTTCTTT. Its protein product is CASSTGQVWTEAFF.

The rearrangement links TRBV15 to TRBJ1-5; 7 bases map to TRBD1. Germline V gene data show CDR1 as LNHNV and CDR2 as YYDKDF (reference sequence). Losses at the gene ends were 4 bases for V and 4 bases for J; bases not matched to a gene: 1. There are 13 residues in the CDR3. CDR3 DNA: TGTGCCACCAGCATGACAGGGAATCAGCCCCAGCATTTT. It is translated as CATSMTGNQPQHF.

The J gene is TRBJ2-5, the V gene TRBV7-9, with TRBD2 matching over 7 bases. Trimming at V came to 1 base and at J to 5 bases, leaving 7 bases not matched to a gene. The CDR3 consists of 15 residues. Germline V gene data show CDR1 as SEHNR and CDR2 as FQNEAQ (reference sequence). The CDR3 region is CASSLVWGLNETQYF. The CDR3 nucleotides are TGTGCCAGCAGCTTAGTCTGGGGACTAAATGAGACCCAGTACTTC.

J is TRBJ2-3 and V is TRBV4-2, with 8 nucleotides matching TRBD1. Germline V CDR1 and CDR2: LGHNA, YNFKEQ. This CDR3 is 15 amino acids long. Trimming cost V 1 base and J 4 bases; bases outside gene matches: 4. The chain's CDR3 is CASSQVQGAADTQYF. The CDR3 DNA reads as TGTGCCAGCAGCCAAGTCCAGGGGGCTGCAGATACGCAGTATTTT.

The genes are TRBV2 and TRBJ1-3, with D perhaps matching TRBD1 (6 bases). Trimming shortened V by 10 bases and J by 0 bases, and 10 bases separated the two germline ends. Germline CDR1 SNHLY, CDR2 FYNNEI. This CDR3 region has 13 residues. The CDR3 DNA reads TGTGCCACCGCAGGGGACTCTGGAAACACCATATATTTT. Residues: CATAGDSGNTIYF.

As DNA, the CDR3 is TGTGCCAGCAGCTTTCGAGCCCAAGAGACCCAGTACTTC. This translates into CASSFRAQETQYF. The rearrangement links TRBV5-4 to TRBJ2-5; no clear D. Trimming took off 2 bases at V and 1 base at J, with 6 bases between the two ends. The germline gives CDR1 SGHNT, CDR2 YYREEE (reference sequence). The CDR3 runs to 13 residues.

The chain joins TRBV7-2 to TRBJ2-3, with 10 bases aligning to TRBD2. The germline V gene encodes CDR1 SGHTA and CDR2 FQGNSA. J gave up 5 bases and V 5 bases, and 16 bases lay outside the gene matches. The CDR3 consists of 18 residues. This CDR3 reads CASSTGADYASGGDTQYF. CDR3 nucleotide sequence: TGTGCCAGCAGCACCGGGGCCGACTATGCTAGCGGGGGAGATACGCAGTATTTT.

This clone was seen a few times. The CDR3 DNA reads as TGTGCCAGCAGCGTTTCGGGGGAAGACACCATATATTTT. This translates into CASSVSGEDTIYF. The rearrangement joins TRBV9 to TRBJ1-3; maybe TRBD1 (5 bases). The CDR3 extends over 13 amino acids. Germline assignment: CDR1 SGDLS and CDR2 YYNGEE. V lost 2 bases and J 8 bases, leaving 11 bases between the germline ends.

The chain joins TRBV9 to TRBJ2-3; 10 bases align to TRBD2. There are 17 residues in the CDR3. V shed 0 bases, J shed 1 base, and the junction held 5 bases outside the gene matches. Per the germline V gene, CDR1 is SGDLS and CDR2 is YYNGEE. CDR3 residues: CASSVVEGLAGTDTQYF. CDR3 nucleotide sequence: TGTGCCAGCAGCGTAGTTGAAGGACTAGCGGGCACAGATACGCAGTATTTT.

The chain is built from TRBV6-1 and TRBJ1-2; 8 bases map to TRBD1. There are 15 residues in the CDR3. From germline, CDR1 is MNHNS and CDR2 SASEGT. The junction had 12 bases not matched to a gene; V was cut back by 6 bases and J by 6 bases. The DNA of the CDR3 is TGTGCCAGCAGCGCCGCACAGGGGGAAATCGATGGCTACACCTTC. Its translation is CASSAAQGEIDGYTF.

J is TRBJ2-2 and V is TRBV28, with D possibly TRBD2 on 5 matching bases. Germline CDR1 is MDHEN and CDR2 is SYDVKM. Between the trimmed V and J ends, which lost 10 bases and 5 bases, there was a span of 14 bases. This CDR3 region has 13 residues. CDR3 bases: TGTGCCACCCACGTTAGGGAGACCGGGGAGCTGTTTTTT. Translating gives CATHVRETGELFF.

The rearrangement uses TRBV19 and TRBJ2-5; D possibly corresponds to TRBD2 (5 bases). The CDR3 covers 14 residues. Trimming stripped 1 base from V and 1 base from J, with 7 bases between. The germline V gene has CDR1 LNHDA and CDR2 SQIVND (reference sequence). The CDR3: CASSIVGSQETQYF. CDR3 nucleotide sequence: TGTGCCAGTAGTATAGTTGGGAGCCAAGAGACCCAGTACTTC.

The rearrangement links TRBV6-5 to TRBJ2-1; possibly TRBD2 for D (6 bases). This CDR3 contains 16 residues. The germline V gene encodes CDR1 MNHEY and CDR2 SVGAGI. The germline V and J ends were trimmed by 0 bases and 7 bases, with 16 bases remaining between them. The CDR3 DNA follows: TGTGCCAGCAGTTACTCGAGGGTAGCGGAGGGGAATGAGCAGTTCTTC. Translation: CASSYSRVAEGNEQFF.

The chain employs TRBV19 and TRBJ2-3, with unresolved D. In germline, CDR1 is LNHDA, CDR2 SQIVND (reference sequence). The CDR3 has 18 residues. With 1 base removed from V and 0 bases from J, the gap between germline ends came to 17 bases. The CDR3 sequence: CASSIAEPSFASTDTQYF. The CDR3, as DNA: TGTGCCAGTAGTATAGCAGAACCGAGCTTTGCTAGCACAGATACGCAGTATTTT. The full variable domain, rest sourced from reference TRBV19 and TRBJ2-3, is DGGITQSPKYLFRKEGQNVTLSCEQNLNHDAMYWYRQDPGQGLRLIYYSQIVNDFQKGDIAEGYSVSREKKESFPLTVTSAQKNPTAFYLCASSIAEPSFASTDTQYFGPGTRLTVL.

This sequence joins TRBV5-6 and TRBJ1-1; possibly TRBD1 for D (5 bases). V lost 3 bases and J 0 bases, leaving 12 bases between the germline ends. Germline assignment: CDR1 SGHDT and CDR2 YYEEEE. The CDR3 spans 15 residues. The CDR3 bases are TGTGCCAGCAGCTCAGGGACGGGTATGAACACTGAAGCTTTCTTT. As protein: CASSSGTGMNTEAFF. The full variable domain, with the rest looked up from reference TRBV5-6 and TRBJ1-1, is DAGVTQSPTHLIKTRGQQVTLRCSPKSGHDTVSWYQQALGQGPQFIFQYYEEEERQRGNFPDRFSGHQFPNYSSELNVNALLLGDSALYLCASSSGTGMNTEAFFGQGTRLTVV.